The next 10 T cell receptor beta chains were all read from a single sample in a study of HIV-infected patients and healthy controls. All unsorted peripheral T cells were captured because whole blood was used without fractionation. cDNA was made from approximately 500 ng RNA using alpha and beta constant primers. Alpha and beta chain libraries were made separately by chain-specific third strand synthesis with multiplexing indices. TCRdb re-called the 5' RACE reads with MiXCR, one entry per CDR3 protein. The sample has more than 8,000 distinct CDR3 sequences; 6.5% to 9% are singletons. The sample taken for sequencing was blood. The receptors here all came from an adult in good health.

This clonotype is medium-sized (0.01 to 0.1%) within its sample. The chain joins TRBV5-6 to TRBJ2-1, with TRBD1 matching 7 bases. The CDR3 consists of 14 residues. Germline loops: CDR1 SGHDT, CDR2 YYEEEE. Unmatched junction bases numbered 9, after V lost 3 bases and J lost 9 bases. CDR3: CASSYKDRRSEQFF. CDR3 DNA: TGTGCCAGCAGCTATAAGGACAGGAGGTCTGAGCAGTTCTTC.

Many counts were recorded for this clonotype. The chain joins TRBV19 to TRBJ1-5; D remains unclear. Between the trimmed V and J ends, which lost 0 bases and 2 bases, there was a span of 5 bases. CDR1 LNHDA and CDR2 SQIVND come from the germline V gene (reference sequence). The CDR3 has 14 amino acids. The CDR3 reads CASSIDRGNQPQHF. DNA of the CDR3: TGTGCCAGTAGTATAGATCGGGGCAATCAGCCCCAGCATTTT.

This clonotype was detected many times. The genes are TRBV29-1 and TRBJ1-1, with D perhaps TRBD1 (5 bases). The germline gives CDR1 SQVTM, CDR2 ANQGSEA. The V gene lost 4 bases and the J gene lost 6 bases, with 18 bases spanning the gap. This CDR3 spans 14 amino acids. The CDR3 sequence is CSVGVGMSGSEAFF. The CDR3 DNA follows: TGCAGCGTTGGTGTTGGGATGTCAGGGTCTGAAGCTTTCTTT. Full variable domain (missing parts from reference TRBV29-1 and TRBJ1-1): SAVISQKPSRDICQRGTSLTIQCQVDSQVTMMFWYRQQPGQSLTLIATANQGSEATYESGFVIDKFPISRPNLTFSTLTVSNMSPEDSSIYLCSVGVGMSGSEAFFGQGTRLTVV.

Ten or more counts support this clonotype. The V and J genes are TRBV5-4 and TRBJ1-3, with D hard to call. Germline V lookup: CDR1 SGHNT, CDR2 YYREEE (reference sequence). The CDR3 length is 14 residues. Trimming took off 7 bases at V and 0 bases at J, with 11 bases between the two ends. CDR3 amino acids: CASQGPNSGNTIYF. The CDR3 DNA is TGTGCCAGCCAAGGCCCGAACTCTGGAAACACCATATATTTT.

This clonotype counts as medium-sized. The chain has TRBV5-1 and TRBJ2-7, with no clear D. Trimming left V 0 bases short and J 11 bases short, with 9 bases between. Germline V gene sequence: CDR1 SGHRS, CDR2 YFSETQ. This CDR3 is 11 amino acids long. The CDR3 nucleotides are TGCGCCAGCAGCTTGGGGTTAGACGAGTACTTC. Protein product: CASSLGLDEYF.

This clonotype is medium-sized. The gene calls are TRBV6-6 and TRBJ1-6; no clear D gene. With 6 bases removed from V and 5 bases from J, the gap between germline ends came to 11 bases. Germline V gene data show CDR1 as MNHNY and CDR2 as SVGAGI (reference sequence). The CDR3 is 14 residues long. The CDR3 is CASSLLRDNSPLHF. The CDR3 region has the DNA TGTGCCAGCAGCTTGTTAAGAGATAATTCACCCCTCCACTTT.

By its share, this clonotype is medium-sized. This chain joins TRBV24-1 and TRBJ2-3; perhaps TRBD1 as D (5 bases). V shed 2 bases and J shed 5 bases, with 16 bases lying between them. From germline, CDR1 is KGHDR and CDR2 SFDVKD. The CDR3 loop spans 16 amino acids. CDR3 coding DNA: TGTGCCACCAGTGATTCGACAGTGCTCCACGAAGATACGCAGTATTTT. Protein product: CATSDSTVLHEDTQYF.

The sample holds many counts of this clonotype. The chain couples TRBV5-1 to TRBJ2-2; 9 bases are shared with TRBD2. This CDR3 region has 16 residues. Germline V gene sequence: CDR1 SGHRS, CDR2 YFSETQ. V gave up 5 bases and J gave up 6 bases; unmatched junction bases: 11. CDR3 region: CASRSREGRRAGELFF. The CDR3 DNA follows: TGCGCCAGCAGGTCGCGGGAGGGCCGTAGAGCCGGGGAGCTGTTTTTT.

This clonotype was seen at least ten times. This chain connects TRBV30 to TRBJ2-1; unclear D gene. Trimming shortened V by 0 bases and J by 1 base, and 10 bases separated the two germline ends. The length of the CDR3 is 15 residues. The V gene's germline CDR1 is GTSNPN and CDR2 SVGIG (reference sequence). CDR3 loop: CAWSVPLRSYNEQFF. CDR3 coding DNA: TGTGCCTGGAGTGTTCCTCTTAGATCCTACAATGAGCAGTTCTTC. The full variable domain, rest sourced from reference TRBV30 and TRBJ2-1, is SQTIHQWPATLVQPVGSPLSLECTVEGTSNPNLYWYRQAAGRGLQLLFYSVGIGQISSEVPQNLSASRPQDRQFILSSKKLLLSDSGFYLCAWSVPLRSYNEQFFGPGTRLTVL.

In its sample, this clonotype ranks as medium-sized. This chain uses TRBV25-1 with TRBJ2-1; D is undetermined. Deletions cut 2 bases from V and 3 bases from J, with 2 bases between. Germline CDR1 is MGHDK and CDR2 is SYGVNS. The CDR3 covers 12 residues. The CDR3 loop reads CASSEDYNEQFF. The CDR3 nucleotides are TGTGCCAGCAGTGAAGACTACAATGAGCAGTTCTTC.